This TCR beta chain was identified in a study of blood T cell repertoires in COVID-19. Germline CDR1 is SEHNR and CDR2 is FQNEAQ (reference sequence). The V end lost 1 base, the J end lost 5 bases, and 14 bases lay between the germline ends. This CDR3 spans 15 amino acids. Here immunoSEQ multiplex PCR was the method, and the copy in TCRdb shows in-frame clones only, minus some. The profile shows about 140,000 clones, 70% to 90% of them singletons. Participant-reported clinical history was the basis for cohort assignment. The sample taken for sequencing was PBMCs or T cells enriched from blood (not recorded which). This TCR was recovered from a woman in her fifties or sixties with acute COVID-19. The chain couples TRBV7-9 to TRBJ2-5; weak D call: TRBD2 (5 bases). CDR3 bases: TGTGCCAGCAGCTTAGGGTCGGGAAGATGGGAGACCCAGTACTTC. Translating gives CASSLGSGRWETQYF.